This T cell receptor (beta chain) emerged from a study of blood T cell repertoires in COVID-19. Study-level background: The United States, Italy and Spain provided the acute and convalescent COVID-19 samples. Sample material is recorded as cDNA or gDNA derived from T cells, B-cell-depleted T cells, or PBMCs.

With V trimmed by 1 base and J by 3 bases, 8 bases remained unmatched. This CDR3 region has 16 residues. The germline CDR1 and CDR2 sequences are LGHDT and YNNKEL (reference sequence). In the original analysis: Using reference gene primer amplification, nucleated cell counts were estimated. Data came from immunoSEQ multiplex PCR; TCRdb stores just in-frame clones and leaves some out. V and J calls and clone size are as listed in that table; D and trimming were resolved from the DNA. The profile covers approximately 24,000 clones, with 94% appearing a single time and 4% taken by the ten largest. This chain connects TRBV3-1 (or the pseudogene TRBV3-2) to TRBJ2-7; 8 bases are shared with TRBD1. The sequenced sample was peripheral blood. The source of this sequence is a woman aged 45-65 years with active COVID-19. CDR3 residues: CASSQGGTGGHYEQYF. CDR3 in DNA: TGTGCCAGCAGCCAAGGAGGTACAGGGGGGCACTACGAGCAGTACTTC.